This T cell receptor (beta chain) comes out of a study of T cells in Graves' hyperthyroidism and ophthalmopathy. Study outcomes and limitations: Most thyroid clonotypes expanded above 0.001 appeared in blood too.

These patients, aged 18 to 65, had recently diagnosed hyperthyroidism lasting under 2 months. Criteria for exclusion of patients were uncontrolled infection, other autoimmune disease, pregnancy or lactation. The diagnoses drew upon clinical symptoms, serum thyroxine and TRAb, thyroid ultrasound and orbital computed tomography. Authors of the study amplified TCR beta CDR3 regions from RNA transcripts. Using the HTBI primer set, a first-round RT-PCR was run on the TCR CDR3. Each CDR3 protein gets one entry after TCRdb re-called the multiplex PCR reads with MiXCR. The sample includes hundreds of thousands of distinct CDR3 sequences, 16% seen only once; the top ten take 18%. The CDR3 extends over 14 amino acids. The junction had 6 bases not matched to a gene; V was cut back by 7 bases and J by 6 bases. Per germline, CDR1 MDHEN and CDR2 SYDVKM. In its sample, this clonotype was seen many times. The antigen is undetermined.

This chain joins TRBV28 and TRBJ2-1; 10 bases match TRBD2. The sequenced sample consisted of blood. The TCR was taken from a woman younger than 35 with Graves' hyperthyroidism. Here the CDR3 DNA reads TGTGCCAGCATTCTGACTAGCGGGTTCAATGAGCAGTTCTTC. Residues: CASILTSGFNEQFF.